This paragraph reports one T cell receptor beta chain. The data stem from a study of CD8 T cells in Susac syndrome. The CDR3 spans 13 residues. V lost 2 bases and J 7 bases, leaving 15 bases between the germline ends. CDR1 and CDR2 (germline): GTSNPN, SVGIG (reference sequence). Sequencing of TCR beta was performed on blood CD8+ T cells and on blood CD4+ T cells. The authors negatively isolated CD8+ and CD4+ T cells and FACS-enriched TEMRA cells. After extraction with the RNeasy kit, roughly 0.45 to 1 ug of the RNA was reverse transcribed using random hexamers. Amplification of TCR beta CDR3 spanned 54 Vbeta and 13 Jbeta via immunoSEQ multiplex PCR. Each CDR3 protein is one row after TCRdb ran MiXCR on the immunoSEQ multiplex PCR reads. The sample includes some 450,000 distinct CDR3 sequences, around 85% seen only once; the top ten take about 0.12%.

J is TRBJ2-7 and V is TRBV30, with D maybe TRBD1 (6 bases). This receptor was taken from a human donor with multiple sclerosis. The sequenced material came from CD8+ T cells from PBMCs. CDR3 protein: CAWSIASTGEQYF. The CDR3 bases are TGTGCCTGGAGTATCGCGTCCACAGGGGAGCAGTACTTC.